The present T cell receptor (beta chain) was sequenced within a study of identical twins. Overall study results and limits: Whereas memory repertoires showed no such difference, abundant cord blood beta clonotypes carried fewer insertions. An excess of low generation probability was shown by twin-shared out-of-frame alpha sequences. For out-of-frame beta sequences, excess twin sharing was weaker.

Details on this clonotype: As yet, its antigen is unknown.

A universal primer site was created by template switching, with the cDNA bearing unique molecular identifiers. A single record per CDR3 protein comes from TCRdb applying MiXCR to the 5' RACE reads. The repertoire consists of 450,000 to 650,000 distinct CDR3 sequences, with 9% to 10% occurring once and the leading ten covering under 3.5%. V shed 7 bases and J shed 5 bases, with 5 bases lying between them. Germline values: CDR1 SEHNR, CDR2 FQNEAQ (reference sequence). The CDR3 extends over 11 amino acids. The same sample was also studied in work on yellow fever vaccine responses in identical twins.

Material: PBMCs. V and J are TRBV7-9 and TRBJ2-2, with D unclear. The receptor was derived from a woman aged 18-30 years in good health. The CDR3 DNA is TGTGCCAGCATCCAGACCGGGGAGCTGTTTTTT. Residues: CASIQTGELFF. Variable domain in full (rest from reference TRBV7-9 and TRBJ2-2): DTGVSQNPRHKITKRGQNVTFRCDPISEHNRLYWYRQTLGQGPEFLTYFQNEAQLEKSRLLSDRFSAERPKGSFSTLEIQRTEQGDSAMYLCASIQTGELFFGEGSRLTVL.